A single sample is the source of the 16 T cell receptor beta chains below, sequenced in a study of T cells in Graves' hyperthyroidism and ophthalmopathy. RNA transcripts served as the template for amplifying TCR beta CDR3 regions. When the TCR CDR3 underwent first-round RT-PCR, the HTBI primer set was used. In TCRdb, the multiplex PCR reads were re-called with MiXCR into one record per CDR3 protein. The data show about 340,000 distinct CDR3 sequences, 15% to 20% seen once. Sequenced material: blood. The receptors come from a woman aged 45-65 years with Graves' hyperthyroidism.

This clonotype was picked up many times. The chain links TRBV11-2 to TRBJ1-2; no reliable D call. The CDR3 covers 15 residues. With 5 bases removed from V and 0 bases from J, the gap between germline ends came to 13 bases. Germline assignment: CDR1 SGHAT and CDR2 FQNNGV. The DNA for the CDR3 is TGTGCCAGCAGCCCCGTCAGATTAGCTAACTATGGCTACACCTTC. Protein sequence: CASSPVRLANYGYTF.

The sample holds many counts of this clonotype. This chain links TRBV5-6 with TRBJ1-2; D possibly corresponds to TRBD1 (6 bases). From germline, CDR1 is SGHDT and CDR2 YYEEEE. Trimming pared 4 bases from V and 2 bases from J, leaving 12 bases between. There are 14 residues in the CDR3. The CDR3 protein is CASSLGQPNYGYTF. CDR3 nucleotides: TGTGCCAGCAGCCTAGGACAGCCCAACTATGGCTACACCTTC.

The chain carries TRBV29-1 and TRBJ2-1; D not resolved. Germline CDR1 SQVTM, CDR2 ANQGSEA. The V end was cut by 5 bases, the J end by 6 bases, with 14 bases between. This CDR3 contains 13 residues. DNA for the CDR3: TGCAGCGTTAGTTCCCCGGTAGGCAATGAGCAGTTCTTC. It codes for CSVSSPVGNEQFF.

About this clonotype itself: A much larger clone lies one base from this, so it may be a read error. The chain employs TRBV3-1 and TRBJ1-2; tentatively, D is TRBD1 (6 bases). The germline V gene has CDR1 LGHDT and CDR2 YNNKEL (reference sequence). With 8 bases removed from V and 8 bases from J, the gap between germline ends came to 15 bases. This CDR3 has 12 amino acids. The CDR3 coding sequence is TGTGCCAGCGCCTACGAAGGGGGAGGCTACACCTTC. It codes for CASAYEGGGYTF.

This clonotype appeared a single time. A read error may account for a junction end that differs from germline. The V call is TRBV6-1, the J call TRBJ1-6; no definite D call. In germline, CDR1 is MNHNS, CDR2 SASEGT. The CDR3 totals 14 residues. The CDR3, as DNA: TGCGCCAGCAGCAAGAACAAGGTCGACTCACCCCTCCACTTT. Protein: CASSKNKVDSPLHF.

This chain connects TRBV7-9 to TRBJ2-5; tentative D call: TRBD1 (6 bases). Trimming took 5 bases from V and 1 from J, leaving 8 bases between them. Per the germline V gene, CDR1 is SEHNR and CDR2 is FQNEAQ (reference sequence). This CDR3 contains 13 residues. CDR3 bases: TGTGCCAGCAGCCAGGGGTTCCAAGAGACCCAGTACTTC. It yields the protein CASSQGFQETQYF.

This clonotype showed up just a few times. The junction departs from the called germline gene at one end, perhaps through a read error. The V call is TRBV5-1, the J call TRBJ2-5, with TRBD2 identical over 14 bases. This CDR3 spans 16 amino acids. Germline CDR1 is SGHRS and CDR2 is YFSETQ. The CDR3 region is CASSVGTSGGQGTQYF. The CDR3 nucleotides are TGCGCCAGCAGCGTCGGGACTAGCGGGGGTCAAGGGACCCAGTACTTC.

CDR3 bases: TGTGCCAGCAGCTTAGGACGAGCGGGATGGGAGACCCAGTACTTC. Its translation: CASSLGRAGWETQYF. The chain recombines TRBV11-2 with TRBJ2-5; 7 bases align to TRBD2. The CDR3 totals 15 residues. After removal of 1 base from V and 5 bases from J, the junction contained 7 bases not matched to a gene. The germline V gene encodes CDR1 SGHAT and CDR2 FQNNGV.

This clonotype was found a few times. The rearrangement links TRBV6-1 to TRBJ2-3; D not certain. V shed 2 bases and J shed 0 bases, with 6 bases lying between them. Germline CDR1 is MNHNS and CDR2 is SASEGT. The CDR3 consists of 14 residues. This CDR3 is CASSELSSTDTQYF. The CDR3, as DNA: TGTGCCAGCAGTGAATTAAGTAGCACAGATACGCAGTATTTT.

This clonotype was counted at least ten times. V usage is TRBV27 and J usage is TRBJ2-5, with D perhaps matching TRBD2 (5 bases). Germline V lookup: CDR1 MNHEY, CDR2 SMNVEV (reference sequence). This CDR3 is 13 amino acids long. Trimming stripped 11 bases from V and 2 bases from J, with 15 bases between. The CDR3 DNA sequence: TGTGCCGTCCGGAGGACCGCTCAAGAGACCCAGTACTTC. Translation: CAVRRTAQETQYF.

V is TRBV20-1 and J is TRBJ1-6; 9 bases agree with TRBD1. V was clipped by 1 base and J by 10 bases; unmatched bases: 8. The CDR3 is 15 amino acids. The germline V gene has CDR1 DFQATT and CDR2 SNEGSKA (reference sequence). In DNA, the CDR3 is TGCAGTGCTAGAGTGGGACAGGGAGGTTGGTCACCCCTCCACTTT. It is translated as CSARVGQGGWSPLHF.

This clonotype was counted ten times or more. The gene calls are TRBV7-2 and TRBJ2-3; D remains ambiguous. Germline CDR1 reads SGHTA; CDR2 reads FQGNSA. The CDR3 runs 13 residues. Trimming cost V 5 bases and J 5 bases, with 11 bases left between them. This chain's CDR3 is CASSPRHGDTQYF. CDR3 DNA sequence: TGTGCCAGCAGCCCCCGTCACGGAGATACGCAGTATTTT. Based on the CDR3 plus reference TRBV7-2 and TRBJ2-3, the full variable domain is GAGVSQSPSNKVTEKGKDVELRCDPISGHTALYWYRQSLGQGLEFLIYFQGNSAPDKSGLPSDRFSAERTGGSVSTLTIQRTQQEDSAVYLCASSPRHGDTQYFGPGTRLTVL.

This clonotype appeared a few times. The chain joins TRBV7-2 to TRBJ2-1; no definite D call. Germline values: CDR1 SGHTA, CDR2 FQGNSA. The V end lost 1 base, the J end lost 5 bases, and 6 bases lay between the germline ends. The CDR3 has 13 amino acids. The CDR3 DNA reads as TGTGCCAGCAGCTTAGGGATCCACAATGAGCAGTTCTTC. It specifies CASSLGIHNEQFF.

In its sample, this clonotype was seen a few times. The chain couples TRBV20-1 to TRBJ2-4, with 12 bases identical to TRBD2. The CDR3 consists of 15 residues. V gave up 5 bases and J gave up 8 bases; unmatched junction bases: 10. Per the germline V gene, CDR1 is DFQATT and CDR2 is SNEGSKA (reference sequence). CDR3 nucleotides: TGCAGTGCTCCCTTACGTCTAGCGGGGGGGGACATTCAGTACTTC. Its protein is CSAPLRLAGGDIQYF.

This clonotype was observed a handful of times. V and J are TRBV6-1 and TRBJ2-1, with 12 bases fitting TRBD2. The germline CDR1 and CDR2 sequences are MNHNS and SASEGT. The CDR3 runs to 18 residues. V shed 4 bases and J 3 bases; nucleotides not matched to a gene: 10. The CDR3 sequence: CASSAERTSGTHYNEQFF. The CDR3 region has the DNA TGTGCCAGCAGTGCGGAACGGACTAGCGGGACACACTACAATGAGCAGTTCTTC.

The CDR3 DNA follows: TGTGCCAGCAGCAAGGGCGGGGGCGCGACTGATGGCTACACCTTC. It yields the protein CASSKGGGATDGYTF. The V gene is TRBV12-3 or TRBV12-4, the J gene TRBJ1-2; TRBD1 might be the D (6 bases). This CDR3 region has 15 residues. The ends were cut back, 6 bases at V and 6 bases at J, with 20 bases in the middle.